These 18 T cell receptor beta chains originate from one sample sequenced in a study of blood T cell repertoires in COVID-19. The table came from immunoSEQ multiplex PCR; TCRdb's copy has only in-frame clones and leaves some out. The data show around 310,000 clones, roughly 89% seen once. Material: PBMCs or T cells enriched from blood (not recorded which). The receptors were sampled from a woman between 25 and 40 years old who had recovered from COVID-19.

A single count supports this clone. The chain combines TRBV6-6 with TRBJ2-5; perhaps TRBD1 as D (6 bases). V gave up 2 bases and J gave up 5 bases, with 12 bases separating them. The V gene's germline CDR1 is MNHNY and CDR2 SVGAGI (reference sequence). This CDR3 has 14 amino acids. The CDR3 sequence: CASSYQGSSETQYF. The CDR3 DNA sequence: TGTGCCAGCAGTTACCAGGGGAGTTCGGAGACCCAGTACTTC.

The chain uses TRBV6-5 and TRBJ1-3; D is ambiguous. Trimming removed 2 bases from V and 0 bases from J, with 11 bases in between. CDR1 and CDR2 (germline): MNHEY, SVGAGI. This CDR3 has 16 amino acids. In DNA form, the CDR3 reads TGTGCCAGCAGTTACGGACTAGAGAGCTCTGGAAACACCATATATTTT. This gives the protein CASSYGLESSGNTIYF.

The CDR3 nucleotides are TGCGCCAGCAGCTTGGGGGCAGGCGGGAACTATGGCTACACCTTC. This encodes CASSLGAGGNYGYTF. V usage is TRBV5-1 and J usage is TRBJ1-2, with D unresolved. The length of the CDR3 is 15 residues. Germline V gives CDR1 SGHRS, CDR2 YFSETQ. V was trimmed by 0 bases and J by 2 bases, leaving 11 bases between them. The full variable domain, completed using reference TRBV5-1 and TRBJ1-2, is KAGVTQTPRYLIKTRGQQVTLSCSPISGHRSVSWYQQTPGQGLQFLFEYFSETQRNKGNFPGRFSGRQFSNSRSEMNVSTLELGDSALYLCASSLGAGGNYGYTFGSGTRLTVV.

This clone was seen only a few times. The chain is built from TRBV4-3 and TRBJ2-3, with a possible D match to TRBD2 (6 bases). The CDR3 extends over 15 amino acids. Germline CDR1 and CDR2: LGHNA and YSLEER. Trimming stripped 1 base from V and 2 bases from J, with 10 bases between. CDR3: CASSQALANTDTQYF. CDR3 in DNA: TGCGCCAGCAGCCAAGCCCTAGCGAACACAGATACGCAGTATTTT.

V gene TRBV19 combines with J gene TRBJ1-3; no firm D call. The V gene lost 8 bases and the J gene lost 4 bases, with 24 bases spanning the gap. This CDR3 has 17 residues. The V gene's germline CDR1 is LNHDA and CDR2 SQIVND (reference sequence). The CDR3 reads CASSNPLLGVSGNTIYF. Written as DNA, the CDR3 is TGTGCCAGTTCCAACCCCCTCCTCGGGGTTTCGGGAAACACCATATATTTT.

The J gene is TRBJ2-7, the V gene TRBV18, with TRBD1 matching 7 bases. Trimming took 3 bases from V and 7 from J; bases not matched to a gene: 12. The CDR3 consists of 15 residues. From germline, CDR1 is KGHSH and CDR2 LQKENI. The chain's CDR3 is CASSPRDSLMGEQYF. The CDR3, as DNA: TGTGCCAGCTCACCCAGGGACAGTTTAATGGGGGAGCAGTACTTC.

The chain uses TRBV21-1 and TRBJ1-5; TRBD1, the D gene given by the table, was not confirmed from the DNA. TRBV21-1 represents a pseudogene. The CDR3 spans 19 residues. The CDR3 protein is CASSKSRGQGAVGNQPQHF. CDR3 DNA sequence: TGTGCCAGCAGCAAGTCAAGGGGACAGGGGGCAGTGGGCAATCAGCCCCAGCATTTT.

The chain links TRBV6-5 to TRBJ2-7, with a weak D call TRBD1 (5 bases). The germline V and J ends were trimmed by 0 bases and 3 bases, with 12 bases remaining between them. The CDR3 runs 15 residues. Germline lookup yields CDR1 MNHEY and CDR2 SVGAGI. CDR3 residues: CASSYSRRVHYEQYF. The CDR3, as DNA: TGTGCCAGCAGTTACTCCCGCAGGGTTCACTACGAGCAGTACTTC.

This clone was found a few times. The V call is TRBV29-1, the J call TRBJ1-2, with D unclear. There are 14 residues in the CDR3. V was shortened by 1 base and J by 0 bases, with 9 bases between the two germline ends. Per the germline V gene, CDR1 is SQVTM and CDR2 is ANQGSEA. The CDR3 region is CSVEGRLANYGYTF. CDR3 DNA sequence: TGCAGCGTTGAAGGCCGACTAGCTAACTATGGCTACACCTTC.

The chain joins TRBV2 to TRBJ1-4, with unresolved D. The CDR3 consists of 13 residues. Germline lookup yields CDR1 SNHLY and CDR2 FYNNEI. The V gene lost 6 bases and the J gene lost 3 bases, with 8 bases spanning the gap. The CDR3 sequence: CASSLSANEKLFF. The CDR3 DNA reads TGTGCCAGCAGCCTGTCTGCTAATGAAAAACTGTTTTTT.

The chain has TRBV30 and TRBJ1-1, with TRBD1 matching over 8 bases. The V and J ends lost 5 bases and 2 bases, in that order; junction bases with no gene match: 13. The CDR3 length is 16 residues. The V gene's germline CDR1 is GTSNPN and CDR2 SVGIG (reference sequence). The CDR3 DNA follows: TGTGCCTGGCATAAAGGGGCAGGGGGCTCCAACACTGAAGCTTTCTTT. Its translation: CAWHKGAGGSNTEAFF.

V gene TRBV19 combines with J gene TRBJ2-3; D is possibly TRBD2 (5 bases). The CDR3 consists of 13 residues. Germline V gives CDR1 LNHDA, CDR2 SQIVND (reference sequence). The V end lost 5 bases, the J end lost 3 bases, and 9 bases lay between the germline ends. Written as DNA, the CDR3 is TGTGCCAGTAGTTCGAGGGAAACAGATACGCAGTATTTT. It is translated as CASSSRETDTQYF. Using reference TRBV19 and TRBJ2-3 for the parts outside the CDR3, the full variable domain is DGGITQSPKYLFRKEGQNVTLSCEQNLNHDAMYWYRQDPGQGLRLIYYSQIVNDFQKGDIAEGYSVSREKKESFPLTVTSAQKNPTAFYLCASSSRETDTQYFGPGTRLTVL.

The J gene is TRBJ2-3, the V gene TRBV2, with TRBD2 matching 8 bases. Germline lookup yields CDR1 SNHLY and CDR2 FYNNEI. The CDR3 has 13 amino acids. Trimming removed 8 bases from V and 2 bases from J; junction bases left unmatched: 3. The CDR3 sequence: CASGLADTDTQYF. CDR3 in DNA: TGTGCCAGCGGACTAGCCGACACAGATACGCAGTATTTT.

The chain uses TRBV6-5 and TRBJ2-7; 7 bases agree with TRBD1. The CDR3 is 14 residues long. Germline V gene data show CDR1 as MNHEY and CDR2 as SVGAGI. J lost 0 bases, V lost 6 bases, and 5 bases had no gene match. CDR3 loop: CASRPGGSSYEQYF. The CDR3 bases are TGTGCCAGCAGACCAGGGGGTTCCTCCTACGAGCAGTACTTC.

The sample holds a few counts of this clone. The rearrangement uses TRBV28 and TRBJ1-1; D unclear. The CDR3 has 13 amino acids. V dropped 8 bases and J dropped 3 bases, with 13 bases sitting between them. Germline V gives CDR1 MDHEN, CDR2 SYDVKM. The CDR3 is CASQLPGDTEAFF. CDR3 coding DNA: TGTGCCAGCCAGCTTCCCGGGGACACTGAAGCTTTCTTT.

The chain uses TRBV18 and TRBJ1-3; D gene uncertain. The germline gives CDR1 KGHSH, CDR2 LQKENI. The CDR3 runs 15 residues. Trimming removed 2 bases from V and 4 bases from J, with 12 bases in between. Written as DNA, the CDR3 is TGTGCCAGCTCACCAAACAATTACAACGGAAACACCATATATTTT. This codes for CASSPNNYNGNTIYF. The variable domain in full, completed from reference TRBV18 and TRBJ1-3, reads NAGVMQNPRHLVRRRGQEARLRCSPMKGHSHVYWYRQLPEEGLKFMVYLQKENIIDESGMPKERFSAEFPKEGPSILRIQQVVRGDSAAYFCASSPNNYNGNTIYFGEGSWLTVV.

The chain is built from TRBV29-1 and TRBJ1-1, with 11 bases identical to TRBD1. Germline V gene data show CDR1 as SQVTM and CDR2 as ANQGSEA. V lost 3 bases, J lost 1 base, and 1 base stayed unmatched. The CDR3 extends over 14 amino acids. In DNA, the CDR3 is TGCAGCGTTGAGGACAGGGGGCAGAACACTGAAGCTTTCTTT. Translating gives CSVEDRGQNTEAFF.

The chain couples TRBV21-1 to TRBJ2-2; TRBD1, as called in the table, went unchecked against the DNA. TRBV21-1 represents a pseudogene. CDR3 length: 16 residues. CDR3 region: CASSGRDREDTGELFF. DNA of the CDR3: TGTGCCAGCAGCGGACGGGACAGGGAAGACACCGGGGAGCTGTTTTTT.